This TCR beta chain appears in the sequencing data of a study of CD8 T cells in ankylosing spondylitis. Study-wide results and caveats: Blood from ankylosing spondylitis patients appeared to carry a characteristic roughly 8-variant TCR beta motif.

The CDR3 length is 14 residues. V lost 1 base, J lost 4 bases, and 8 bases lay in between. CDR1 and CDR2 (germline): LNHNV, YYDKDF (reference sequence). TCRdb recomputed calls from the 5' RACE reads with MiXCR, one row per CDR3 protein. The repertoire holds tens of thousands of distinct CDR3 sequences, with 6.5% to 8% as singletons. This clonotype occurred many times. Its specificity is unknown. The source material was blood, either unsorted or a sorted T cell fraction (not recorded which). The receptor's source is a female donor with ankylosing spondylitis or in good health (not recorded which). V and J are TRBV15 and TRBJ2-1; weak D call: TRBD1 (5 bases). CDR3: CATSRAGQYNEQFF. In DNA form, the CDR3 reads TGTGCCACCAGCAGAGCAGGACAATACAATGAGCAGTTCTTC.